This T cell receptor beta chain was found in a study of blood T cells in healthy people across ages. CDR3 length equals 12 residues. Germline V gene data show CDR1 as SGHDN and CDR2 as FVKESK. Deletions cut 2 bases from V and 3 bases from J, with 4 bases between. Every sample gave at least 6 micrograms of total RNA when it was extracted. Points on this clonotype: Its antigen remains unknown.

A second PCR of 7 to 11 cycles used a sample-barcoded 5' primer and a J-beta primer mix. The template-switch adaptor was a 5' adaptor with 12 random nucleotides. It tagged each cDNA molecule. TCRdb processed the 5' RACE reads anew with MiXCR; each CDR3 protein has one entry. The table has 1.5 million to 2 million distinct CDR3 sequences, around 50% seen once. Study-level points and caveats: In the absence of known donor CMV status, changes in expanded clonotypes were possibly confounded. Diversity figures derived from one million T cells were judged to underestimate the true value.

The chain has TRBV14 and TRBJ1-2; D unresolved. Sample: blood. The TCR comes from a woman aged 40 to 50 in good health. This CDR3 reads CASSQRYYGYTF. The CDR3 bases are TGTGCCAGCAGCCAAAGATACTATGGCTACACCTTC.